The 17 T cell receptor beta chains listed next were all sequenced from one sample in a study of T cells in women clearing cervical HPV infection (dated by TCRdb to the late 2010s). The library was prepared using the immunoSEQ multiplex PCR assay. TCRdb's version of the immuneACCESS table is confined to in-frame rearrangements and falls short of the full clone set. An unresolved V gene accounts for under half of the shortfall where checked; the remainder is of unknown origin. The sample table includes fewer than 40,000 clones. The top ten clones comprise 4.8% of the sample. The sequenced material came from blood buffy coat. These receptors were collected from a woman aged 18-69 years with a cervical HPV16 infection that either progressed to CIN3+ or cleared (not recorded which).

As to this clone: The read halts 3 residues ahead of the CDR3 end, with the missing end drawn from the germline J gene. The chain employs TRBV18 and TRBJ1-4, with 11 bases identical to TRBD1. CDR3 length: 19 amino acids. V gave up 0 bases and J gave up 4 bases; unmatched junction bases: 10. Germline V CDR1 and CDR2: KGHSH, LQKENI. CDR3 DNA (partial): TGTGCCAGCTCACCACCCGGGACAGGGGGTTTAAAGATTAATGAAAAA. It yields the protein CASSPPGTGGLKINEK. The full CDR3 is CASSPPGTGGLKINEKLFF.

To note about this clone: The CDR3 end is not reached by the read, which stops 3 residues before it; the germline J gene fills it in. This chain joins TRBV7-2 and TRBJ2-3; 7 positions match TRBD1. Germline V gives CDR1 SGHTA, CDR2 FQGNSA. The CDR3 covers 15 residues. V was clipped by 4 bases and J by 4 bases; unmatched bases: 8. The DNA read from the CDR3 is TGTGCCAGCAGCTCAACAGGGGTCCTCGCAGATACG. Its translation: CASSSTGVLADT. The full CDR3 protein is CASSSTGVLADTQYF. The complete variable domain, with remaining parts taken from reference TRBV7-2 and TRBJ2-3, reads GAGVSQSPSNKVTEKGKDVELRCDPISGHTALYWYRQSLGQGLEFLIYFQGNSAPDKSGLPSDRFSAERTGGSVSTLTIQRTQQEDSAVYLCASSSTGVLADTQYFGPGTRLTVL.

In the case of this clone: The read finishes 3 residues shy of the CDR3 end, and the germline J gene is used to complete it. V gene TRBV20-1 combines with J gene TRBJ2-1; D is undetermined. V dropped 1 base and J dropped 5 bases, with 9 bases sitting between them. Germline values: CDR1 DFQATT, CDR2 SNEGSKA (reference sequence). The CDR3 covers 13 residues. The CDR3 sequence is CSARVNRDNEQFF. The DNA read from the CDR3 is TGCAGTGCTAGAGTTAACCGGGACAATGAG.

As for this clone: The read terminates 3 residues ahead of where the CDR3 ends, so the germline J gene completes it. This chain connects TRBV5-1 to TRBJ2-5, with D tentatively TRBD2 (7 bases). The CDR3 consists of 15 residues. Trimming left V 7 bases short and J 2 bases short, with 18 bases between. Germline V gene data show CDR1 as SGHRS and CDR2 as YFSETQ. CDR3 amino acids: CASAWGGGLQETQYF. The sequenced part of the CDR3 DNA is TGCGCCAGCGCCTGGGGCGGGGGCCTTCAAGAGACC.

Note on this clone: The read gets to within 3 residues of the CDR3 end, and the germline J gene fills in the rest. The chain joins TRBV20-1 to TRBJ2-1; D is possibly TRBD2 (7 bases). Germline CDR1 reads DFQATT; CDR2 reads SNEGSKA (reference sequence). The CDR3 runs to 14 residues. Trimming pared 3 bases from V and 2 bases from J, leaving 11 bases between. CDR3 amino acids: CSASIGGPYNEQFF. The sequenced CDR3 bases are TGCAGTGCTAGCATCGGGGGGCCCTACAATGAG.

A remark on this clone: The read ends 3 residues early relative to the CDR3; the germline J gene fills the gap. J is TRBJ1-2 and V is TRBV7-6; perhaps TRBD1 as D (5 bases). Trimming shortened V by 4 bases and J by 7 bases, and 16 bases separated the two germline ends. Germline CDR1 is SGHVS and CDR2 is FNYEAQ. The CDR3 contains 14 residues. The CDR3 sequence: CASSSDAGGGGYTF. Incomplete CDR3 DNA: TGTGCCAGCAGCTCGGATGCGGGGGGTGGTGGC.

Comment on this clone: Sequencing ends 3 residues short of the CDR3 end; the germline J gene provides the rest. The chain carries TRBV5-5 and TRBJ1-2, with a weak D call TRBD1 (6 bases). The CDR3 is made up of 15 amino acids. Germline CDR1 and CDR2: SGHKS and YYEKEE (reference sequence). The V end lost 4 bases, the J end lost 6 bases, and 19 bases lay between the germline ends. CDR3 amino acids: CASSVGGGGADGYTF. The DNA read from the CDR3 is TGTGCCAGCAGCGTTGGAGGGGGGGGCGCGGATGGC.

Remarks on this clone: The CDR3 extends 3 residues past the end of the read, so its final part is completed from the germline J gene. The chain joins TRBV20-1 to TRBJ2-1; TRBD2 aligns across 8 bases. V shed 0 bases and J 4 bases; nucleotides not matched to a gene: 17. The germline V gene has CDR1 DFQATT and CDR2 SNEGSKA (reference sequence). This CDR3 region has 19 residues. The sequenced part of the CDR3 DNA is TGCAGTGCTAGAGAATGGGGGGCCAGCGGGGGCAAAATATACAATGAG. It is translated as CSAREWGASGGKIYNE. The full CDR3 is CSAREWGASGGKIYNEQFF.

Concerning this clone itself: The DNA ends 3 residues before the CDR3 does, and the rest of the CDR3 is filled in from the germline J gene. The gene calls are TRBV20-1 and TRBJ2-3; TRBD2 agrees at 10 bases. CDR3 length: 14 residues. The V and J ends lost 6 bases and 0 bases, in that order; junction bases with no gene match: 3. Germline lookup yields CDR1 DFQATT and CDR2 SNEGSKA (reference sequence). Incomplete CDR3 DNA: TGCAGTGCGGGAGCGGGGGGGAGCACAGATACG. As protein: CSAGAGGSTDT. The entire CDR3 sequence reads CSAGAGGSTDTQYF.

The part of the CDR3 DNA that was read is TGTGCCAGCAGGGGAGGGGTGTGGTTCACCTTCCATCATGGC. Protein: CASRGGVWFTFHHG. The full-length CDR3 reads as CASRGGVWFTFHHGYTF. The genes are TRBV2 and TRBJ1-2, with TRBD1 as a possible D gene (5 bases). Read sequence stops 3 residues before the CDR3 end, and the germline J gene provides the missing end. The length of the CDR3 is 17 residues. CDR1 and CDR2 from the germline V gene are SNHLY and FYNNEI. V lost 6 bases and J 6 bases, leaving 26 bases between the germline ends. Full variable domain (outside the CDR3, taken from reference TRBV2 and TRBJ1-2): EPEVTQTPSHQVTQMGQEVILRCVPISNHLYFYWYRQILGQKVEFLVSFYNNEISEKSEIFDDQFSVERPDGSNFTLKIRSTKLEDSAMYFCASRGGVWFTFHHGYTFGSGTRLTVV.

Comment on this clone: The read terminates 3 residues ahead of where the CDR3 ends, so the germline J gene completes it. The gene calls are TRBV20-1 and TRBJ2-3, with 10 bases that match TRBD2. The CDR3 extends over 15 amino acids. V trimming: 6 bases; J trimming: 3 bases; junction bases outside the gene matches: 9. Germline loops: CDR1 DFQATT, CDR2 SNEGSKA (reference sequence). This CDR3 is CSAKLLAGVTDTQYF. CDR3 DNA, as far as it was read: TGCAGTGCCAAACTTCTAGCGGGGGTAACAGATACG.

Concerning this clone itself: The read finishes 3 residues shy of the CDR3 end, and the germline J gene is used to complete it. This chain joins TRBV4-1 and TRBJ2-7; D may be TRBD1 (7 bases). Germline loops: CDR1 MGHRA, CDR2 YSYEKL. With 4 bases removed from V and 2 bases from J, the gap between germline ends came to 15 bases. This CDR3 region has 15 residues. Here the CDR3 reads CASSPGGTAPYEQYF. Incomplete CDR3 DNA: TGCGCCAGCAGCCCCGGAGGGACAGCACCCTACGAG.

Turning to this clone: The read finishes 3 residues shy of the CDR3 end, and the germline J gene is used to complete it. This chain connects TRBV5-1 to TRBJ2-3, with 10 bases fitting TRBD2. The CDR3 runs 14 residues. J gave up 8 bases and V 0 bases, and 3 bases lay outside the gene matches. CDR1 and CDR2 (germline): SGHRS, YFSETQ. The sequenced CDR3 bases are TGCGCCAGCAGCTTGGGTGGGACTAGCGCTACG. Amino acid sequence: CASSLGGTSAT. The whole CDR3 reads CASSLGGTSATQYF. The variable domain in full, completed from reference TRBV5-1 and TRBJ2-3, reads KAGVTQTPRYLIKTRGQQVTLSCSPISGHRSVSWYQQTPGQGLQFLFEYFSETQRNKGNFPGRFSGRQFSNSRSEMNVSTLELGDSALYLCASSLGGTSATQYFGPGTRLTVL.

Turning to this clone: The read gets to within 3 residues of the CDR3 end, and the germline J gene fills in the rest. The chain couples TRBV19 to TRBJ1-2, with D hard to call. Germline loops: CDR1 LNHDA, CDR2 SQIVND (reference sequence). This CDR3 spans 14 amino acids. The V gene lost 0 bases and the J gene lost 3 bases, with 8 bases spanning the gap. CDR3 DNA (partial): TGTGCCAGTAGTATAGATCAAGGGTACTATGGC. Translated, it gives CASSIDQGYYG. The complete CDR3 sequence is CASSIDQGYYGYTF.

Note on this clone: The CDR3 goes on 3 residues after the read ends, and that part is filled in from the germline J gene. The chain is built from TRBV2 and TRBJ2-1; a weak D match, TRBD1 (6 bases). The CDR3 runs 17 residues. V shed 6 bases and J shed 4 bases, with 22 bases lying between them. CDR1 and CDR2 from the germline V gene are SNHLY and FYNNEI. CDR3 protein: CASSLGRGEGLYNEQFF. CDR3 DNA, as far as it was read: TGTGCCAGCAGCCTCGGCAGGGGAGAAGGTTTGTACAATGAG. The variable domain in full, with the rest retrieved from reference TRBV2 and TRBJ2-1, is EPEVTQTPSHQVTQMGQEVILRCVPISNHLYFYWYRQILGQKVEFLVSFYNNEISEKSEIFDDQFSVERPDGSNFTLKIRSTKLEDSAMYFCASSLGRGEGLYNEQFFGPGTRLTVL.

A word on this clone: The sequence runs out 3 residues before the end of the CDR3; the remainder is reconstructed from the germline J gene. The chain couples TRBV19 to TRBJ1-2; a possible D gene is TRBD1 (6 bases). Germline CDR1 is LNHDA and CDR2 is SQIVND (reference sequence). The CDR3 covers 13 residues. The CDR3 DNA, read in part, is TGTGCCAGTAGCGGGGGGCCCATCGGGGGC. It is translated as CASSGGPIGG. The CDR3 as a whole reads CASSGGPIGGYTF.

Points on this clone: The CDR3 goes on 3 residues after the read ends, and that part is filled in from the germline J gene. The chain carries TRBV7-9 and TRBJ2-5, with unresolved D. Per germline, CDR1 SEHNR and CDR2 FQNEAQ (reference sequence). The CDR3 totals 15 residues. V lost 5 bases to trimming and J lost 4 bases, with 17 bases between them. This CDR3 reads CASSPGLLNVETQYF. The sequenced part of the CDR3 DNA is TGTGCCAGCAGCCCCGGTCTCCTGAATGTAGAGACC.